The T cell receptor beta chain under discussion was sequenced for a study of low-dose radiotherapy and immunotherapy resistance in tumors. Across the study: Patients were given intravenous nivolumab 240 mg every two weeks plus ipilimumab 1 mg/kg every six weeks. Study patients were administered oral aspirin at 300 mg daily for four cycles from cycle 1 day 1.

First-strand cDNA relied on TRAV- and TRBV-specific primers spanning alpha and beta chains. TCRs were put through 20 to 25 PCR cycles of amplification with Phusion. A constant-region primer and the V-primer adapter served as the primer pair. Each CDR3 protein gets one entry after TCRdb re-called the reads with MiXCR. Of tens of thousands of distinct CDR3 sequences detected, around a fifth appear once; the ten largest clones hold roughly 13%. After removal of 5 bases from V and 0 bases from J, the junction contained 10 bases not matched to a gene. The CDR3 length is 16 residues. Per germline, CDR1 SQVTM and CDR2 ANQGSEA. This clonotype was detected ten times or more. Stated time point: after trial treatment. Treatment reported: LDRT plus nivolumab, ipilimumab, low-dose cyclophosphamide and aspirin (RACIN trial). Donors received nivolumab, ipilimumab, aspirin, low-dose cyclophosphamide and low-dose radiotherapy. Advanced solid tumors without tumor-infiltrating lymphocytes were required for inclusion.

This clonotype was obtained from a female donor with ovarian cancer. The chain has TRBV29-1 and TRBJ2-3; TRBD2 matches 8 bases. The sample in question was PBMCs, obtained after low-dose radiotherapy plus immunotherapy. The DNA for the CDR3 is TGCAGCGTTTTCGGCCGATCTAGCGGGAGCACAGATACGCAGTATTTT. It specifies CSVFGRSSGSTDTQYF.